This T cell receptor (beta chain) appears in the sequencing data of a study of beta chain features in type 1 diabetes. Looking at the study overall: Patients looked much like healthy donors when it came to age, gender and cell yields.

CDR3 length equals 12 residues. In germline, CDR1 is SGHTA, CDR2 FQGNSA. Trimming shortened V by 2 bases and J by 9 bases, and 8 bases separated the two germline ends. Sequencing targeted expressed TCRB transcripts, as all isolated RNA had been reverse transcribed. Clones were sequenced by immunoSEQ multiplex PCR, and TCRdb holds only the in-frame ones, with some missing. This table has 120,000 to 150,000 clones, roughly 7.2% appearing once. Comments on this clone: Its antigen is undetermined.

Sorted populations all had greater than 95% purity. The study, taken as a whole, reports: Whether HLA type influences TCRB rearrangement remained unresolved here. When cDNA is sequenced, cells with high TCR expression could be over-represented.

The sample comprised central memory CD4+ T cells from blood. This rearrangement joins TRBV7-2 to TRBJ2-1; D is unclear. This clonotype was sampled from a woman aged 25 to 39 in good health. The CDR3 here is CASSLIPFEQFF. CDR3 coding DNA: TGTGCCAGCAGCTTAATCCCCTTTGAGCAGTTCTTC.